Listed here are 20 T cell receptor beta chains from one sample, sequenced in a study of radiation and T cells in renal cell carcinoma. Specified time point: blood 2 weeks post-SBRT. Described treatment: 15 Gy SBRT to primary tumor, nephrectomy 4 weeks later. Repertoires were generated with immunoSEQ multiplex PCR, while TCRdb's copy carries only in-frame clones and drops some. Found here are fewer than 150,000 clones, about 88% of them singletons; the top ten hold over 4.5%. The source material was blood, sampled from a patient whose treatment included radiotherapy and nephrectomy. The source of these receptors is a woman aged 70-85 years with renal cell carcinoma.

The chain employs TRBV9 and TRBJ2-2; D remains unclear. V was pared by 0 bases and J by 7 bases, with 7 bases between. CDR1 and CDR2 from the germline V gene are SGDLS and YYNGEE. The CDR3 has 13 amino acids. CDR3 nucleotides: TGTGCCAGCAGCGTAGTAGCAGACGGGGAGCTGTTTTTT. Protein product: CASSVVADGELFF.

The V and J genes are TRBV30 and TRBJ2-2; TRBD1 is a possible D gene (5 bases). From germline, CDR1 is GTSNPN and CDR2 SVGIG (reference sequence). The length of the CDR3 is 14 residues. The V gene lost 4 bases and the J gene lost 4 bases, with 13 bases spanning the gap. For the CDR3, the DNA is TGTGCCTGGATGGGATCAGGGATCACCGGGGAGCTGTTTTTT. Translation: CAWMGSGITGELFF.

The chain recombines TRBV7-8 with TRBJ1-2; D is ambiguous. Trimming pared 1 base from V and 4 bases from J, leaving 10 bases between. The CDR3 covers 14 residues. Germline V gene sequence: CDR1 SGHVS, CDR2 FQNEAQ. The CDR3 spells CASSLVRAPYGYTF. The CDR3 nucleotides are TGTGCCAGCAGCTTAGTGAGGGCTCCCTATGGCTACACCTTC.

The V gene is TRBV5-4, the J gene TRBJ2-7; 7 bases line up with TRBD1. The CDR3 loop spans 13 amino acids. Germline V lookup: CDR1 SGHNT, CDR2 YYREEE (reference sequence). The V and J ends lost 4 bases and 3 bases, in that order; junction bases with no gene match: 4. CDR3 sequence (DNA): TGTGCCAGCAGCGCCCGGGACAGCTACGAGCAGTACTTC. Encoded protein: CASSARDSYEQYF.

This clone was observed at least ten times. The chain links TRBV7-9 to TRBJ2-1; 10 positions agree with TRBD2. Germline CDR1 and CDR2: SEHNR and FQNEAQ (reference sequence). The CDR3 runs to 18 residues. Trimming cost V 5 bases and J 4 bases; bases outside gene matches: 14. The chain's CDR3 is CASSQPTSGEGGYNEQFF. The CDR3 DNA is TGTGCCAGCAGCCAACCCACTAGCGGGGAGGGAGGTTACAATGAGCAGTTCTTC.

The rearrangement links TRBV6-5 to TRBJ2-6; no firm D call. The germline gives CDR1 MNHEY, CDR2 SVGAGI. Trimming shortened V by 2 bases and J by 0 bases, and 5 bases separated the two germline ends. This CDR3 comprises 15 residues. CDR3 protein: CASSYGLSGANVLTF. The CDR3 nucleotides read TGTGCCAGCAGTTACGGTCTCTCTGGGGCCAACGTCCTGACTTTC.

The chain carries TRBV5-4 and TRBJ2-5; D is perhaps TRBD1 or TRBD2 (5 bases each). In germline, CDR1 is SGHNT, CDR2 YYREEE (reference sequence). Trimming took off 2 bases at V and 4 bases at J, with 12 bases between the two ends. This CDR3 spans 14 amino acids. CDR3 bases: TGTGCCAGCAGCTTAGAAACCGGGACAGAGACCCAGTACTTC. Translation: CASSLETGTETQYF.

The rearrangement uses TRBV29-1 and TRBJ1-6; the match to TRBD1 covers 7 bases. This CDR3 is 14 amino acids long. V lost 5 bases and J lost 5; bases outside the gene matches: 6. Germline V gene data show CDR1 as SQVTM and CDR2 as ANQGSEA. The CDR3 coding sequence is TGCAGCGTTAGAACCGGGACAGATAATTCACCCCTCCACTTT. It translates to CSVRTGTDNSPLHF.

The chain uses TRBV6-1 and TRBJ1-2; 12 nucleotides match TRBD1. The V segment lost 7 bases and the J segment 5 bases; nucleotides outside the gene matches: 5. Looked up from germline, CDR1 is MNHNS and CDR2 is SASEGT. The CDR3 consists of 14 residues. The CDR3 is CASKWDRGHYGYTF. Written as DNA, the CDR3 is TGTGCCAGCAAGTGGGACAGGGGGCATTATGGCTACACCTTC.

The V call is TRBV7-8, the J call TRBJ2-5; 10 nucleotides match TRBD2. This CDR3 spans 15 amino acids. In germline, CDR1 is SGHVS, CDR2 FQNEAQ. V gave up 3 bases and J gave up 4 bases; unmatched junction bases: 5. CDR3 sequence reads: CASSLSGGAAETQYF. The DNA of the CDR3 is TGTGCCAGCAGCTTGAGCGGGGGGGCCGCAGAGACCCAGTACTTC.

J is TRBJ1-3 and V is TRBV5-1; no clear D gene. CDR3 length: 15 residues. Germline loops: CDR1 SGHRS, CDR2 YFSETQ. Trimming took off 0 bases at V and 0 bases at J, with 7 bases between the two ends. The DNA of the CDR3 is TGCGCCAGCAGCTTGGCTGGGAGCTCTGGAAACACCATATATTTT. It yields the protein CASSLAGSSGNTIYF.

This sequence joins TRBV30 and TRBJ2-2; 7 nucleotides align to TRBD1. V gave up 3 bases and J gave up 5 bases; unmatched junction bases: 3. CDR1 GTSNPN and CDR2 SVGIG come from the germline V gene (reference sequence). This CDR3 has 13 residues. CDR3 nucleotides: TGTGCCTGGAGATCCAGGGGGACCGGGGAGCTGTTTTTT. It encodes CAWRSRGTGELFF.

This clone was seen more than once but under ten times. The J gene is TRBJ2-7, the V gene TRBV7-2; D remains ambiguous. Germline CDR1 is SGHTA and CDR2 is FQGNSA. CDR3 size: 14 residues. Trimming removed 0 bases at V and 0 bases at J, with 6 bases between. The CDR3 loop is CASSLAVNSYEQYF. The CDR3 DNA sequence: TGTGCCAGCAGCTTAGCGGTTAACTCCTACGAGCAGTACTTC.

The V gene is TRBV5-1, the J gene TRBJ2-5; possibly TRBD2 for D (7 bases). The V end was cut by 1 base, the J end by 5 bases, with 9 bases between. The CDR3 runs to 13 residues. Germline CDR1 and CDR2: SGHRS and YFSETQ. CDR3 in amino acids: CASSLKGGETQYF. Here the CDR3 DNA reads TGCGCCAGCAGCTTGAAGGGGGGGGAGACCCAGTACTTC.

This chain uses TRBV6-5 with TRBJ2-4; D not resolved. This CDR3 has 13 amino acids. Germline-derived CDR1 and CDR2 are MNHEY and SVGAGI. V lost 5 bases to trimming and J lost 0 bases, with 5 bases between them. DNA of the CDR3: TGTGCCAGCAGTACTCTAGCCAAAAACATTCAGTACTTC. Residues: CASSTLAKNIQYF.

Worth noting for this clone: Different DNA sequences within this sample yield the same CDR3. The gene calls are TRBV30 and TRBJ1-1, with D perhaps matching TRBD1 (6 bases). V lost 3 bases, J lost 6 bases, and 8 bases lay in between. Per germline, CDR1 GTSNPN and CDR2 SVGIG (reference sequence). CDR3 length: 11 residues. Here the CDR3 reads CAWSRGAEAFF. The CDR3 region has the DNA TGTGCCTGGAGCAGGGGTGCTGAAGCTTTCTTT.

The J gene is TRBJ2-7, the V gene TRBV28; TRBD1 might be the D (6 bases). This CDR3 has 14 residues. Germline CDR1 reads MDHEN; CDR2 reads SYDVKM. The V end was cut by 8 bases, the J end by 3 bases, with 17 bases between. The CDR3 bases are TGTGCCAGCGGAGCCGGGACAACAAGCTACGAGCAGTACTTC. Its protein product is CASGAGTTSYEQYF.

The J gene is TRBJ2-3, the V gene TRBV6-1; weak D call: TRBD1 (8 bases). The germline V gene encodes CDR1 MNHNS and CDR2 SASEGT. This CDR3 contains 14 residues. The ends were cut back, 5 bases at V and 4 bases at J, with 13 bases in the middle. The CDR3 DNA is TGTGCCAGCAGTACAGGGGGGAGGGCAGATACGCAGTATTTT. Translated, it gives CASSTGGRADTQYF.

In DNA, the CDR3 is TGTGCCAGCAGTTACAGCGGGACTAGCCCAAACAATGAGCAGTTCTTC. Encoded protein: CASSYSGTSPNNEQFF. This chain joins TRBV6-5 and TRBJ2-1, with 9 bases matching TRBD2. This CDR3 has 16 residues. Germline V gives CDR1 MNHEY, CDR2 SVGAGI. The V gene end was trimmed by 2 bases and the J gene end by 5 bases; junction bases not matched to a gene: 7.

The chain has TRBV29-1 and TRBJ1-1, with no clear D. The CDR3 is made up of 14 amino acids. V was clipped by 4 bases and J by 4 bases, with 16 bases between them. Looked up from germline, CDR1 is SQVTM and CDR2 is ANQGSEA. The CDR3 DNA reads TGCAGCGTTGCCACTCCAGGTGAGGGCACTGAAGCTTTCTTT. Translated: CSVATPGEGTEAFF.